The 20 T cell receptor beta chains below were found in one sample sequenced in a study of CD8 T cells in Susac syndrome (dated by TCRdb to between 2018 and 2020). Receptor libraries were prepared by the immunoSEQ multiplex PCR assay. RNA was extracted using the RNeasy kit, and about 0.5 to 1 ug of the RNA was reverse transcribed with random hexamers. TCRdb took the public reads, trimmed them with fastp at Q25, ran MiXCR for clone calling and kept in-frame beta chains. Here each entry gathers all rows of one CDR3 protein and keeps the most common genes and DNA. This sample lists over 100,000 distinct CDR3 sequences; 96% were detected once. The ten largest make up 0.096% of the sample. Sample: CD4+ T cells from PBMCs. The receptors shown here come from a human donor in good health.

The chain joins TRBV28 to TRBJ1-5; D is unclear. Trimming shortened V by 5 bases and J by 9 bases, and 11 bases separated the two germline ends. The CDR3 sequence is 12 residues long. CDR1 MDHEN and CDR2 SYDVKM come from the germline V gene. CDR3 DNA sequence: TGTGCCAGCAGTAGCACAGCGGGGCCCCAGCATTTT. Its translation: CASSSTAGPQHF.

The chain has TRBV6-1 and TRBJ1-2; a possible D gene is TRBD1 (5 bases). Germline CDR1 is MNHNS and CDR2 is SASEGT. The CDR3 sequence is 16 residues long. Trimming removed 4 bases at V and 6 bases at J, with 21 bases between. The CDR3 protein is CASSGAGILVGNGYTF. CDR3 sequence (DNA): TGTGCCAGCAGTGGTGCAGGGATCCTCGTCGGTAATGGCTACACCTTC.

The CDR3 DNA reads as TGTGCCTGGAGGGAACAAGAGACCCAGTACTTC. This codes for CAWREQETQYF. The V call is TRBV30, the J call TRBJ2-5, with no clear D. There are 11 residues in the CDR3. Germline V gene sequence: CDR1 GTSNPN, CDR2 SVGIG (reference sequence). V was shortened by 3 bases and J by 2 bases, with 4 bases between the two germline ends.

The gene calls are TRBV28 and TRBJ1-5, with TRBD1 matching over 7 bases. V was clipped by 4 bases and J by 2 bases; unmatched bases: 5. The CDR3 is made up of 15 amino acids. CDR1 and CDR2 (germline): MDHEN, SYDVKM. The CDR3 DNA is TGTGCCAGCAGTTCAGTCCAGGGGGGCAATCAGCCCCAGCATTTT. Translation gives CASSSVQGGNQPQHF.

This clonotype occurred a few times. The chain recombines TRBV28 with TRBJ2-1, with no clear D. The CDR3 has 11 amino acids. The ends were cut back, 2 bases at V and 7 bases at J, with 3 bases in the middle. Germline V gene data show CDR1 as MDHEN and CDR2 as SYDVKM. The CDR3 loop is CASSLGNEQFF. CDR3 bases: TGTGCCAGCAGTTTAGGGAATGAGCAGTTCTTC.

CDR3 sequence (DNA): TGTGCCATCAGATTGAGCGGTCTCACCTACGAGCAGTACTTC. This sequence encodes CAIRLSGLTYEQYF. The rearrangement joins TRBV10-3 to TRBJ2-7, with D possibly matching TRBD2 (5 bases). The germline V gene has CDR1 ENHRY and CDR2 SYGVKD. The CDR3 contains 14 residues. V was clipped by 6 bases and J by 2 bases, with 14 bases between them.

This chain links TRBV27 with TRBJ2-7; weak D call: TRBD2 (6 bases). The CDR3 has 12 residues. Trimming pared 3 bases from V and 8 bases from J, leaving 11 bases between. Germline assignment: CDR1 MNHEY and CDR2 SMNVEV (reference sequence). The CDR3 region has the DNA TGTGCCAGCAGTTTCGGAGGGGCCCAGCAGTACTTC. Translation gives CASSFGGAQQYF.

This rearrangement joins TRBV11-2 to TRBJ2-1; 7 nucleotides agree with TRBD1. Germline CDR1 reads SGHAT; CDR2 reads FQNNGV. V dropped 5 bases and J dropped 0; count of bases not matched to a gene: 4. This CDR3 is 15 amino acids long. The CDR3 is CASSLDRASYNEQFF. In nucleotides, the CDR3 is TGTGCCAGCAGCCTCGACAGGGCCTCCTACAATGAGCAGTTCTTC.

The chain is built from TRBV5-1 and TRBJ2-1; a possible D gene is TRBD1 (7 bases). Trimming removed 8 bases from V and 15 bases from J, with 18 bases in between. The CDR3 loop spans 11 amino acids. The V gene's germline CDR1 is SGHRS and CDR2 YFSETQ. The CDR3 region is CASKDREDWFF. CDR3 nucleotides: TGCGCCAGTAAAGACAGGGAGGATTGGTTCTTC.

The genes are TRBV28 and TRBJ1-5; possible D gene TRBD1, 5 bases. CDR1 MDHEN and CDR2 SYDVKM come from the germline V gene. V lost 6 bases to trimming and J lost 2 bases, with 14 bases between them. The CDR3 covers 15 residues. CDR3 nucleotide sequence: TGTGCCAGCAGCTCGACAGAGTTTCGCAATCAGCCCCAGCATTTT. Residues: CASSSTEFRNQPQHF.

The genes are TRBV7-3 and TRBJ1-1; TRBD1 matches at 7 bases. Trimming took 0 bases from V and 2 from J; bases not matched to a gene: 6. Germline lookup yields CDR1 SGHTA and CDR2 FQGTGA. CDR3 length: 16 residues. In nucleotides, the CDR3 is TGTGCCAGCAGCTTAACCCCGACAGGGTTAAACACTGAAGCTTTCTTT. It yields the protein CASSLTPTGLNTEAFF.

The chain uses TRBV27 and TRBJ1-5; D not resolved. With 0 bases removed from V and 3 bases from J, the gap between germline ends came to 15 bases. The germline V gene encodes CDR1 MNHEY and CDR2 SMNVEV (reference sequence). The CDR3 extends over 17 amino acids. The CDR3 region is CASSLSFIRGYNQPQHF. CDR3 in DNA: TGTGCCAGCAGTTTATCGTTCATCCGAGGGTACAATCAGCCCCAGCATTTT.

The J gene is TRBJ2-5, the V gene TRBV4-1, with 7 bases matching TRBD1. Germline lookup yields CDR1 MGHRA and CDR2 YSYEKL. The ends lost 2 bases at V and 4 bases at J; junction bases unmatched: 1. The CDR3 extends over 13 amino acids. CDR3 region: CASSQRQGETQYF. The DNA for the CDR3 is TGCGCCAGCAGCCAACGACAGGGAGAGACCCAGTACTTC.

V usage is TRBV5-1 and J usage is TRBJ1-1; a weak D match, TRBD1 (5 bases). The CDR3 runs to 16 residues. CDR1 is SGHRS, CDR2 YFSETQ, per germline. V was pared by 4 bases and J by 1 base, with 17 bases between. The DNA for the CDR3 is TGCGCCAGCAGCATGAGCGGGGGGACCCCGAACACTGAAGCTTTCTTT. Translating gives CASSMSGGTPNTEAFF. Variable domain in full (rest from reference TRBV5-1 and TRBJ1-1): KAGVTQTPRYLIKTRGQQVTLSCSPISGHRSVSWYQQTPGQGLQFLFEYFSETQRNKGNFPGRFSGRQFSNSRSEMNVSTLELGDSALYLCASSMSGGTPNTEAFFGQGTRLTVV.

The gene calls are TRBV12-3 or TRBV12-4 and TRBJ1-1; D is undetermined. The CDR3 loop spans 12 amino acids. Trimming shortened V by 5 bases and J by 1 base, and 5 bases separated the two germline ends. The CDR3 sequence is CASSPTNTEAFF. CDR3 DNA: TGTGCCAGCAGTCCAACGAACACTGAAGCTTTCTTT.

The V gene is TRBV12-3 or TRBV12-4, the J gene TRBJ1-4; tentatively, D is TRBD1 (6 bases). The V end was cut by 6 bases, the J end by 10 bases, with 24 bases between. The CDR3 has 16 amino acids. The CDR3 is CASSRDNTLSYGKLFF. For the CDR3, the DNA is TGTGCCAGCAGCCGGGACAACACTCTCTCCTACGGAAAACTGTTTTTT.

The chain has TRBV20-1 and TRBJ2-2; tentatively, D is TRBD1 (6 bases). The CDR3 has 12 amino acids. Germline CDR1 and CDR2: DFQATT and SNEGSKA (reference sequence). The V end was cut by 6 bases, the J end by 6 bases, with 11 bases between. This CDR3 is CSAQYRAGELFF. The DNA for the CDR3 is TGCAGTGCGCAATACAGGGCCGGGGAGCTGTTTTTT.

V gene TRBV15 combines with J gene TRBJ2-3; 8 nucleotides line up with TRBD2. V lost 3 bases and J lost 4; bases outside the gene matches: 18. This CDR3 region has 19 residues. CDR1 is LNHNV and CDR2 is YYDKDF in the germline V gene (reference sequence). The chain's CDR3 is CATSSEAGAVVRLADTQYF. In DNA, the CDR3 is TGTGCCACCAGCAGTGAAGCGGGAGCCGTGGTTCGTTTGGCAGATACGCAGTATTTT.

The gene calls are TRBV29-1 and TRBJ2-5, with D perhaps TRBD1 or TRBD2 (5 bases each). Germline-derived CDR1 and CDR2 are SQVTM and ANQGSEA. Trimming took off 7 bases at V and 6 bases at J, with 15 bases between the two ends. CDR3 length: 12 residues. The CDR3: CSGGAFQQTQYF. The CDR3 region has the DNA TGCAGCGGAGGGGCTTTTCAGCAGACCCAGTACTTC.

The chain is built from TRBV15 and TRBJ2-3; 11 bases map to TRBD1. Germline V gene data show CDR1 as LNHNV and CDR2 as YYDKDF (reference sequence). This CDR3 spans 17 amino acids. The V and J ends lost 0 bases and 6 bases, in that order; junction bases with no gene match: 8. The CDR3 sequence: CATSRDIPGQGVDTQYF. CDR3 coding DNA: TGTGCCACCAGCAGAGATATACCGGGACAGGGGGTTGATACGCAGTATTTT.